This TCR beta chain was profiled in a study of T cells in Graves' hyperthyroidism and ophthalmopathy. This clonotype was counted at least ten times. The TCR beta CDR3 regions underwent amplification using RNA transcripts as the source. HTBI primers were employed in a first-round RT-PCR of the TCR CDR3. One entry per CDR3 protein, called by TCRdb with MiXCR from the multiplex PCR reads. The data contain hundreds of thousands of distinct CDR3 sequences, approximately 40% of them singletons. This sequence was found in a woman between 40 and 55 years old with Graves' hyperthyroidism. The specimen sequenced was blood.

The CDR3 nucleotides read TGTGCCAGCAGTGGACAGGGAAATGATGGCTACACCTTC. As protein: CASSGQGNDGYTF. The rearrangement joins TRBV25-1 to TRBJ1-2; the match to TRBD1 covers 7 bases. The CDR3 covers 13 residues. The junction had 5 bases not matched to a gene; V was cut back by 4 bases and J by 6 bases. Germline CDR1 reads MGHDK; CDR2 reads SYGVNS.